These 3 T cell receptor beta chains were all obtained from the same sample, sequenced in a study of blood T cell repertoires in COVID-19. Method: immunoSEQ multiplex PCR; TCRdb's copy keeps in-frame clones and lacks some. Of approximately 450,000 clones listed, roughly 85% were seen once; the top ten hold about 2%. Sequenced sample: PBMCs or T cells enriched from blood (not recorded which). These receptors were collected from a woman under 30 with acute COVID-19.

CDR3 coding DNA: TGTGCCAGCAGTTTCAGGGGTAGTGGCTACACCTTC. Its protein is CASSFRGSGYTF. V and J are TRBV6-5 and TRBJ1-2; possibly TRBD1 for D (6 bases). The V and J ends lost 4 bases and 7 bases respectively, with 10 bases between them. Germline V CDR1 and CDR2: MNHEY, SVGAGI. The CDR3 runs 12 residues.

The CDR3 DNA reads TGCGCCAGCAGCCAGCAAATAGACAGAAGTAACTATGGCTACACCTTC. Encoded protein: CASSQQIDRSNYGYTF. The gene calls are TRBV4-3 and TRBJ1-2, with D possibly being TRBD1 (5 bases). The V end was cut by 3 bases, the J end by 1 base, with 15 bases between. CDR3 length: 16 amino acids. Germline CDR1 and CDR2: LGHNA and YSLEER.

The chain carries TRBV4-1 and TRBJ2-7; 9 nucleotides match TRBD1. Trimming removed 3 bases from V and 6 bases from J; junction bases left unmatched: 6. CDR3 length: 14 residues. Per germline, CDR1 MGHRA and CDR2 YSYEKL. CDR3 residues: CASSQGQGQGEQYF. The CDR3 coding sequence is TGCGCCAGCAGCCAGGGACAGGGTCAGGGCGAGCAGTACTTC.